Given below is one TCR beta chain in context. What it recognizes is unknown. These data belong to a study of cytomegalovirus exposure and HLA in healthy donors. Study findings and constraints: Among the CMV-associated chains, a few were confirmed in vitro as specific for CMV antigens.

CDR1 and CDR2 from the germline V gene are SGHRS and YFSETQ. V was clipped by 2 bases and J by 5 bases, with 17 bases between them. The CDR3 has 15 amino acids. Produced via immunoSEQ multiplex PCR; TCRdb's table is partial and in-frame only. The data show some 150,000 clones, 70% to 90% seen once. The TCR was taken from a woman between 18 and 29 years old in good health and CMV-seropositive. The V call is TRBV5-1, the J call TRBJ2-7; D possibly corresponds to TRBD1 (7 bases). Sequences were obtained from PBMCs. CDR3 sequence reads: CASSFLGTAGNEQYF. CDR3 sequence (DNA): TGCGCCAGCAGCTTTCTAGGGACAGCGGGTAACGAGCAGTACTTC.